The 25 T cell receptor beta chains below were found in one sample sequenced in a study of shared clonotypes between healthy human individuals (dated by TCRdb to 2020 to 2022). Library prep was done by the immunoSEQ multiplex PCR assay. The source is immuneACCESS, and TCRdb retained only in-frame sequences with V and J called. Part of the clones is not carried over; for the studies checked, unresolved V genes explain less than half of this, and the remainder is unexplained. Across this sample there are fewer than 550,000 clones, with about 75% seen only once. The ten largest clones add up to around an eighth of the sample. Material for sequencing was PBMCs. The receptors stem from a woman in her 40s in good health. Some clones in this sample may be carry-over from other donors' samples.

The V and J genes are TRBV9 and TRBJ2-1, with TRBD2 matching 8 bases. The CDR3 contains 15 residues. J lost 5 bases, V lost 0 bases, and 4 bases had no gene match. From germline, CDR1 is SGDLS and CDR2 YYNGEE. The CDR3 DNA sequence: TGTGCCAGCAGCGTAGTCGGGAGGGCCCACAATGAGCAGTTCTTC. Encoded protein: CASSVVGRAHNEQFF.

CDR3 bases: TGTGCCAGCAGTTCGAGATATACCGGGACCCCCAGAGCTTTCTTT. Translating gives CASSSRYTGTPRAFF. The rearrangement joins TRBV28 to TRBJ1-1, with D maybe TRBD1 (5 bases). V lost 4 bases and J 10 bases, leaving 22 bases between the germline ends. The CDR3 extends over 15 amino acids. Germline CDR1 reads MDHEN; CDR2 reads SYDVKM.

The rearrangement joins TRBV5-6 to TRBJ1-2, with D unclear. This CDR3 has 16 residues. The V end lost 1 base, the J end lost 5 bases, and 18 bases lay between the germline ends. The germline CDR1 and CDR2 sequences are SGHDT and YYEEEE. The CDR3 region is CASSLLRAGGGYGYTF. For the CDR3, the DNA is TGTGCCAGCAGCTTGTTGCGGGCAGGAGGTGGGTATGGCTACACCTTC. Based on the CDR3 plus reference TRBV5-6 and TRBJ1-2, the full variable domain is DAGVTQSPTHLIKTRGQQVTLRCSPKSGHDTVSWYQQALGQGPQFIFQYYEEEERQRGNFPDRFSGHQFPNYSSELNVNALLLGDSALYLCASSLLRAGGGYGYTFGSGTRLTVV.

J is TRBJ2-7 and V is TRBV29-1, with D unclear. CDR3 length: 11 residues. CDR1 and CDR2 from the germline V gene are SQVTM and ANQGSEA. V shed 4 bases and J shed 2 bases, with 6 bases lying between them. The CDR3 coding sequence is TGCAGCGTTGGCAACACCTACGAGCAGTACTTC. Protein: CSVGNTYEQYF.

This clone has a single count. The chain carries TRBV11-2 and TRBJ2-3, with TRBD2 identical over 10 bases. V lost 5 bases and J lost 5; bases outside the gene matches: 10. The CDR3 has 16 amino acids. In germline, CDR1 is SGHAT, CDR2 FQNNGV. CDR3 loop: CASSKPRLAGGDTQYF. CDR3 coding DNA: TGTGCCAGCAGCAAGCCACGACTAGCGGGTGGAGATACGCAGTATTTT.

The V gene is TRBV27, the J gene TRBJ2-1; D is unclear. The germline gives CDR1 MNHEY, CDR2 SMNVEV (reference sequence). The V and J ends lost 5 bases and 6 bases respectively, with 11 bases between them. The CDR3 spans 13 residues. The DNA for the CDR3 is TGTGCCAGCAGTCCCCTCCCCGGCAATGAGCAGTTCTTC. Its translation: CASSPLPGNEQFF.

This chain's CDR3 is CASSLEENTGELFF. In DNA, the CDR3 is TGTGCCAGCAGCTTAGAGGAGAACACCGGGGAGCTGTTTTTT. The chain couples TRBV7-9 to TRBJ2-2; D call uncertain. Germline V lookup: CDR1 SEHNR, CDR2 FQNEAQ (reference sequence). V lost 1 base, J lost 1 base, and 4 bases lay in between. The CDR3 runs 14 residues.

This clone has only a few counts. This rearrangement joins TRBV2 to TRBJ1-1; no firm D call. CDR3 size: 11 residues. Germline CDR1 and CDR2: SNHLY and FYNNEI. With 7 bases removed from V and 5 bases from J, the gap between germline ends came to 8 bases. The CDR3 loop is CASTGETEAFF. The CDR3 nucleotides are TGTGCCAGCACCGGGGAAACTGAAGCTTTCTTT.

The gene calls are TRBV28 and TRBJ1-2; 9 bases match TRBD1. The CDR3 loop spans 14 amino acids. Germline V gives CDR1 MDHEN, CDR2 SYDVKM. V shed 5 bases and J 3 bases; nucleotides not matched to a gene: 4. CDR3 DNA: TGTGCCAGCAGTATAGGGACAGGGTACTATGGCTACACCTTC. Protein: CASSIGTGYYGYTF.

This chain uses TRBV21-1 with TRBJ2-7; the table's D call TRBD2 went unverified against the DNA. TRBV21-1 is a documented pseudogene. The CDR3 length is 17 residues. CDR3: CASSTQDIGGSSYEQYF. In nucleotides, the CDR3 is TGTGCCAGCAGCACCCAAGATATCGGCGGGAGCTCCTACGAGCAGTACTTC.

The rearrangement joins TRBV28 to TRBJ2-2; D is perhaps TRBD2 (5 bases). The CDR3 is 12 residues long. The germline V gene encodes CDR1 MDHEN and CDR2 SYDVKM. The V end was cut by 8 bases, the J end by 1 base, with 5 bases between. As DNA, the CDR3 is TGTGCCAGCGCGGGGAACACCGGGGAGCTGTTTTTT. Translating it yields CASAGNTGELFF.

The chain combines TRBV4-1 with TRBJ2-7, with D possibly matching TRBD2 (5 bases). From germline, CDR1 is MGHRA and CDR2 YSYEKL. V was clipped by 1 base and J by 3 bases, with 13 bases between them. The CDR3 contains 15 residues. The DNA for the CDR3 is TGCGCCAGCAGCCAAGTTAGCCTCGGGGACTACGAGCAGTACTTC. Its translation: CASSQVSLGDYEQYF.

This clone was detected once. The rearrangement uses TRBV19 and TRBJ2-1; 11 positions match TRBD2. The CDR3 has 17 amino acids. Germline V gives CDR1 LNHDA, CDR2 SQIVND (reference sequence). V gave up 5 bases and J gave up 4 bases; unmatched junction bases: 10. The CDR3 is CASSPLAGVPHYNEQFF. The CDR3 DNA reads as TGTGCCAGTAGTCCACTAGCGGGAGTACCCCATTACAATGAGCAGTTCTTC. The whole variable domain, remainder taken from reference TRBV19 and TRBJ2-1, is DGGITQSPKYLFRKEGQNVTLSCEQNLNHDAMYWYRQDPGQGLRLIYYSQIVNDFQKGDIAEGYSVSREKKESFPLTVTSAQKNPTAFYLCASSPLAGVPHYNEQFFGPGTRLTVL.

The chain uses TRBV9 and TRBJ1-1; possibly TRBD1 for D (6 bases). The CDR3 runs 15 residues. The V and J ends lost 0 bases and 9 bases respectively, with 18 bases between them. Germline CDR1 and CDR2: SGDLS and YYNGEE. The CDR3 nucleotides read TGTGCCAGCAGCGTAGACCGGGGGGGCCCTTCGCAAGCTTTCTTT. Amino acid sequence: CASSVDRGGPSQAFF.

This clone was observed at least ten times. In DNA form, the CDR3 reads TGTGCCAGCAGCTTAACTAGCGGGAGGCCCCCCGGGGGAGAGCAGTTCTTC. Its translation is CASSLTSGRPPGGEQFF. The chain couples TRBV7-9 to TRBJ2-1, with TRBD2 matching over 12 bases. The V gene end was trimmed by 2 bases and the J gene end by 10 bases; junction bases not matched to a gene: 12. The V gene's germline CDR1 is SEHNR and CDR2 FQNEAQ (reference sequence). There are 17 residues in the CDR3.

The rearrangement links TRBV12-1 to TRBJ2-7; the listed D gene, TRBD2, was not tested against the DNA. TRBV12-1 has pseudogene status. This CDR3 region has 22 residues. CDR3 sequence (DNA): TGTGCCAGCAGCTGGCGGGACCTAATCGCGGAGGTTATAACGAGCTCGGGGAACGAGCAGTACTTC. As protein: CASSWRDLIAEVITSSGNEQYF.

CDR3 loop: CARVLLSLSDLPPYEQYF. The DNA for the CDR3 is TGCGCCAGGGTCCTCCTATCCCTAAGCGACCTACCCCCCTACGAGCAGTACTTC. J is TRBJ2-7 and V is TRBV10-1; D remains unclear. The V end was cut by 9 bases, the J end by 2 bases, with 29 bases between. There are 18 residues in the CDR3. Germline V gene sequence: CDR1 WNHNN, CDR2 SYGVQD (reference sequence).

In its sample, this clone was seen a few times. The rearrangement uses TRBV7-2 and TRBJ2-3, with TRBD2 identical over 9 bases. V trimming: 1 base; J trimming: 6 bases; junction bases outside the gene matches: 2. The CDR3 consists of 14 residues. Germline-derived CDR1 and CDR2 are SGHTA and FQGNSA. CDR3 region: CASSLGGLADTQYF. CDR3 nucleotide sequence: TGTGCCAGCAGCTTAGGAGGACTAGCGGATACGCAGTATTTT.

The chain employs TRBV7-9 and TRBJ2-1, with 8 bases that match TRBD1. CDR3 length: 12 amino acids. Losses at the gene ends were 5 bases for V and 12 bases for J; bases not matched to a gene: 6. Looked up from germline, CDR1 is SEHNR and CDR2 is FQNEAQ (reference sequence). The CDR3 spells CASSPGQGLQFF. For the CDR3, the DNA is TGTGCCAGCAGCCCCGGACAGGGTCTGCAGTTCTTC. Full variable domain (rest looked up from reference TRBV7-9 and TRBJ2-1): DTGVSQNPRHKITKRGQNVTFRCDPISEHNRLYWYRQTLGQGPEFLTYFQNEAQLEKSRLLSDRFSAERPKGSFSTLEIQRTEQGDSAMYLCASSPGQGLQFFGPGTRLTVL.

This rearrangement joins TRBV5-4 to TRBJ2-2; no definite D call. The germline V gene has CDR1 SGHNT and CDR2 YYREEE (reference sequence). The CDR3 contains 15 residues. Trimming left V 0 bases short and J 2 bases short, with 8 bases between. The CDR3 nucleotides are TGTGCCAGCAGCTTGGCAGTCGCCAACACCGGGGAGCTGTTTTTT. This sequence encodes CASSLAVANTGELFF.

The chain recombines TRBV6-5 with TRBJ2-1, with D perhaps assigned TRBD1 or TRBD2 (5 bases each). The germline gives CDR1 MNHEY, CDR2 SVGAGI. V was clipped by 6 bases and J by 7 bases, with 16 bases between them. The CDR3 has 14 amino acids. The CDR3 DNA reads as TGTGCCAGCAGCCGTGATGGGGGTCTGAATGAGCAGTTCTTC. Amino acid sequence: CASSRDGGLNEQFF.

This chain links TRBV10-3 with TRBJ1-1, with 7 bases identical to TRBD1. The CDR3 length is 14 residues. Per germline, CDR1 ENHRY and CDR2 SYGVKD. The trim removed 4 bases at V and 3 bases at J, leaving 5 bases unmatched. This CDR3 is CAISGQGRDTEAFF. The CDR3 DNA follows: TGTGCCATCAGTGGACAGGGTCGGGACACTGAAGCTTTCTTT.

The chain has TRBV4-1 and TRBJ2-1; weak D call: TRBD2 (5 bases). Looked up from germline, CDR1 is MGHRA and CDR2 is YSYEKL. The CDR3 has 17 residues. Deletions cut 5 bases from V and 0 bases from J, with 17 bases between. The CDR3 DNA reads TGCGCCAGCAGCTACCGGTCTGGGGAGAGCTCCTACAATGAGCAGTTCTTC. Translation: CASSYRSGESSYNEQFF.

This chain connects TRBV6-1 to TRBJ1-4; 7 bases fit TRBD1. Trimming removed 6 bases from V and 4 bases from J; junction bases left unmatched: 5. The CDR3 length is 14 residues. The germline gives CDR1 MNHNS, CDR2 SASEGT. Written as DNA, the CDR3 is TGTGCCAGCAGAGCCGGGACAGTTAATGAAAAACTGTTTTTT. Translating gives CASRAGTVNEKLFF.

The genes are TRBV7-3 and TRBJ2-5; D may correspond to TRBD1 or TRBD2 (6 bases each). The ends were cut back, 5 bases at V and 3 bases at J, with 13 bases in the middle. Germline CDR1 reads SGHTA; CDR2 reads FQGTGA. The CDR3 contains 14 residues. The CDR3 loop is CASSPRGAEETQYF. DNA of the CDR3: TGTGCCAGCAGCCCAAGGGGGGCCGAAGAGACCCAGTACTTC.